These T cell receptor beta chains were read from a single sample in a study of CD8 T cell repertoires and HIV-1 epitope variants. TCRdb's copy holds only in-frame clones and misses some; the assay was immunoSEQ multiplex PCR. The sample carries approximately 90,000 clones, just under 75% recorded once. The sequenced sample consisted of uncultured baseline CD8+ T cells from peripheral blood mononuclear cells (PBMCs). All receptors come from a male donor with HIV. CDR3s include the opening cysteine and the closing phenylalanine or tryptophan. Fields, in order: J gene, clone size, D gene, V gene, CDR3 DNA, CDR3 protein. The D gene is left open where the match is weak. Size values are once, few and many counts, or a class for expanded clones, and some rows have none.

TRBJ2-4,NA,NA,TRBV7-9,TGTGCCAGCAGCCCCGGGGCAGAAAACATTCAGTACTTC,CASSPGAENIQYF
TRBJ1-6,few,TRBD1,TRBV2,TGTGCCAGCGGAAGACAGGGGGCACCCCTCCACTTT,CASGRQGAPLHF
TRBJ1-5,NA,NA,TRBV30,TGTGCCTGGAGTGTCGTTGGTGGCAATCAGCCCCAGCATTTT,CAWSVVGGNQPQHF
TRBJ2-5,NA,NA,TRBV27,TGTGCCAGCAGTTTATCGCAGGGTTGGGAGACCCAGTACTTC,CASSLSQGWETQYF
TRBJ2-2,few,NA,TRBV7-3,TGTGCCAGCAGCTTATCGCTCGCCGGGGAGCTGTTTTTT,CASSLSLAGELFF
TRBJ1-1,NA,NA,TRBV4-2,TGTGCCAGCAGCCAAGATAAGGGGGGGGATACTGAAGCTTTCTTT,CASSQDKGGDTEAFF
TRBJ2-5,NA,TRBD1,TRBV2,TGTGCCAGCAGTGAAGGGACAGGGTTTCGAGAGACCCAGTACTTC,CASSEGTGFRETQYF
TRBJ1-5,few,NA,TRBV7-9,TGTGCCAGCAGCCCCCCTTACTTGGGAGTGGATCAGCCCCAGCATTTT,CASSPPYLGVDQPQHF
TRBJ2-7,NA,NA,TRBV6-1,TGTGCCAGCAGTGGCCGCCGGGACGGATCCCCCTACGAGCAGTACTTC,CASSGRRDGSPYEQYF
TRBJ2-1,few,NA,TRBV19,TGTGCCAGTAGTGGGTGGACTGTAAATGATGAGCAGTTCTTC,CASSGWTVNDEQFF
TRBJ2-7,few,NA,TRBV7-6,TGTGCCAGCAACCATGGGGGAGGTTTAGAGCAGTACTTC,CASNHGGGLEQYF